These 29 T cell receptor beta chains were sequenced from one sample in a study of CD8 T cells in Susac syndrome. A quantity of about 0.45 to 1 ug RNA underwent reverse transcription using random hexamers. Each CDR3 protein gets one entry after TCRdb re-called the immunoSEQ multiplex PCR reads with MiXCR. This table has roughly 330,000 distinct CDR3 sequences, about 92% appearing once. The specimen sequenced was CD4+ T cells from PBMCs. The receptor set was obtained from a human donor with multiple sclerosis.

This chain connects TRBV18 to TRBJ1-1; D remains ambiguous. The CDR3 covers 14 residues. Germline V lookup: CDR1 KGHSH, CDR2 LQKENI. V shed 2 bases and J shed 4 bases, with 11 bases lying between them. The DNA of the CDR3 is TGTGCCAGCTCACCAGGGGAACTTGGCACTGAAGCTTTCTTT. The encoded protein is CASSPGELGTEAFF.

The chain links TRBV6-5 to TRBJ2-3, with a possible D match to TRBD2 (6 bases). Trimming took off 7 bases at V and 6 bases at J, with 17 bases between the two ends. This CDR3 has 14 residues. Germline CDR1 and CDR2: MNHEY and SVGAGI. The CDR3 reads CASMRGLLLDTQYF. The CDR3 DNA is TGTGCCAGCATGCGGGGCTTGTTGTTGGATACGCAGTATTTT.

J is TRBJ2-7 and V is TRBV6-5, with 10 bases that match TRBD1. The CDR3 has 15 amino acids. The germline V gene has CDR1 MNHEY and CDR2 SVGAGI. Trimming cost V 8 bases and J 6 bases; bases outside gene matches: 13. The CDR3 loop is CASHQTGTGEGEQYF. The DNA for the CDR3 is TGTGCCAGCCATCAAACCGGGACAGGGGAGGGCGAGCAGTACTTC.

This chain uses TRBV7-8 with TRBJ1-4; perhaps TRBD1 as D (5 bases). Germline loops: CDR1 SGHVS, CDR2 FQNEAQ. Trimming stripped 5 bases from V and 6 bases from J, with 13 bases between. The CDR3 runs to 14 residues. The CDR3 here is CASSPDRTYEKLFF. For the CDR3, the DNA is TGTGCCAGCAGCCCCGACAGAACCTATGAAAAACTGTTTTTT.

The chain employs TRBV30 and TRBJ1-2; possible D gene TRBD1, 5 bases. CDR3 length: 14 residues. Germline CDR1 and CDR2: GTSNPN and SVGIG (reference sequence). The V gene lost 2 bases and the J gene lost 1 base, with 11 bases spanning the gap. The CDR3 reads CAWSQDRVNYGYTF. In DNA, the CDR3 is TGTGCCTGGAGTCAAGACAGAGTTAACTATGGCTACACCTTC.

Here the CDR3 reads CASSAMETQYF. In DNA, the CDR3 is TGTGCCAGTAGTGCGATGGAGACCCAGTACTTC. This chain uses TRBV19 with TRBJ2-5; no clear D. V lost 5 bases, J lost 5 bases, and 6 bases lay in between. The CDR3 covers 11 residues. Germline V gene data show CDR1 as LNHDA and CDR2 as SQIVND (reference sequence).

The chain couples TRBV10-3 to TRBJ1-2, with 8 bases fitting TRBD1. Looked up from germline, CDR1 is ENHRY and CDR2 is SYGVKD. The CDR3 covers 12 residues. V trimming: 6 bases; J trimming: 8 bases; junction bases outside the gene matches: 5. The CDR3 is CAIRPQGEGYTF. As DNA, the CDR3 is TGTGCCATCAGGCCACAGGGGGAAGGCTACACCTTC.

This clonotype was recorded once. The rearrangement uses TRBV6-2 or TRBV6-3 and TRBJ2-1; 14 nucleotides align to TRBD2. The germline CDR1 and CDR2 sequences are MNHEY and SVGEGT. Unmatched junction bases numbered 7, after V lost 5 bases and J lost 7 bases. This CDR3 has 16 residues. CDR3 region: CASSPQGLAGANEQFF. The CDR3 nucleotides are TGTGCCAGCAGTCCCCAGGGACTAGCGGGAGCTAATGAGCAGTTCTTC.

The chain carries TRBV12-5 and TRBJ2-7; 8 bases match TRBD1. V gave up 6 bases and J gave up 3 bases; unmatched junction bases: 16. CDR3 size: 17 residues. Germline V gene sequence: CDR1 LGHNT, CDR2 FRNRAP. As DNA, the CDR3 is TGTGCTAGTGGCCCAAGCTACCTCCGCGGGACAGGCTACGAGCAGTACTTC. This codes for CASGPSYLRGTGYEQYF.

The chain employs TRBV7-8 and TRBJ2-1; tentative D call: TRBD1 (7 bases). Germline V lookup: CDR1 SGHVS, CDR2 FQNEAQ. The length of the CDR3 is 16 residues. Trimming stripped 1 base from V and 3 bases from J, with 13 bases between. Written as DNA, the CDR3 is TGTGCCAGCAGCTTAGTTCGGCAGGGGGGCTACAATGAGCAGTTCTTC. It yields the protein CASSLVRQGGYNEQFF.

The chain links TRBV29-1 to TRBJ2-5; D is ambiguous. CDR1 SQVTM and CDR2 ANQGSEA come from the germline V gene. V gave up 7 bases and J gave up 4 bases, with 13 bases separating them. CDR3 length: 12 residues. CDR3 in DNA: TGCAGCGGCCTCAAAATCAGAGAGACCCAGTACTTC. It is translated as CSGLKIRETQYF.

This sequence joins TRBV9 and TRBJ2-2; TRBD2 matches 13 bases. V shed 4 bases, J shed 2 bases, and the junction held 5 bases outside the gene matches. Germline values: CDR1 SGDLS, CDR2 YYNGEE. CDR3 length equals 17 residues. The chain's CDR3 is CASSLGTSGTNTGELFF. In DNA form, the CDR3 reads TGTGCCAGCAGCCTCGGGACTAGCGGGACTAACACCGGGGAGCTGTTTTTT.

The CDR3 loop reads CASSGKNGHEQYF. The DNA of the CDR3 is TGCGCCAGCAGTGGGAAAAACGGCCACGAGCAGTACTTC. This sequence joins TRBV10-1 and TRBJ2-7; D uncertain. CDR1 is WNHNN, CDR2 SYGVQD, per germline (reference sequence). The CDR3 totals 13 residues. V shed 4 bases and J shed 5 bases, with 12 bases lying between them.

The chain uses TRBV12-3 or TRBV12-4 and TRBJ1-6, with 9 bases matching TRBD1. The ends lost 3 bases at V and 9 bases at J; junction bases unmatched: 15. The CDR3 extends over 18 amino acids. The CDR3 DNA reads as TGTGCCAGCAGTTTCGATTGGGGGACAGGGACTGGGGGTTCACCCCTCCACTTT. It specifies CASSFDWGTGTGGSPLHF.

The genes are TRBV18 and TRBJ1-5, with TRBD1 as a possible D gene (5 bases). CDR3 length equals 17 residues. With 1 base removed from V and 0 bases from J, the gap between germline ends came to 13 bases. Germline CDR1 KGHSH, CDR2 LQKENI. The CDR3 DNA is TGTGCCAGCTCACCACAACACGCAGGGAGTAGCAATCAGCCCCAGCATTTT. Translation gives CASSPQHAGSSNQPQHF.

V and J are TRBV19 and TRBJ1-2, with a tentative D call TRBD1 (5 bases). This CDR3 region has 13 residues. Germline V gives CDR1 LNHDA, CDR2 SQIVND (reference sequence). Trimming shortened V by 3 bases and J by 2 bases, and 7 bases separated the two germline ends. This CDR3 is CASSMGRNYGYTF. CDR3 in DNA: TGTGCCAGTAGTATGGGACGCAACTATGGCTACACCTTC.

For the CDR3, the DNA is TGCGCCAGCAACCACTTACCCCCCCGGAGGGGAAGGGATTCACCCCTCCACTTT. Protein sequence: CASNHLPPRRGRDSPLHF. The J gene is TRBJ1-6, the V gene TRBV23-1, with a weak D call TRBD1 (5 bases). TRBV23-1 is flagged as an ORF with uncertain function. Trimming pared 7 bases from V and 8 bases from J, leaving 27 bases between. CDR3 length: 18 amino acids.

The chain has TRBV7-2 and TRBJ1-2, with D unresolved. CDR1 and CDR2 from the germline V gene are SGHTA and FQGNSA. Trimming cost V 6 bases and J 8 bases, with 19 bases left between them. The CDR3 has 14 residues. CDR3 sequence (DNA): TGTGCCAGCAGATACCCGAACTTAATGGCGGGCTACACCTTC. This codes for CASRYPNLMAGYTF.

The gene calls are TRBV24-1 and TRBJ2-1; TRBD2 agrees at 10 bases. Germline V gene data show CDR1 as KGHDR and CDR2 as SFDVKD. The ends lost 5 bases at V and 10 bases at J; junction bases unmatched: 7. This CDR3 contains 14 residues. DNA of the CDR3: TGTGCCACCAGTGCTGAGACTAGCGGGCGGGAGCAGTTCTTC. This translates into CATSAETSGREQFF.

V gene TRBV4-2 combines with J gene TRBJ2-2; 13 bases fit TRBD2. J was trimmed by 3 bases and V by 0 bases; bases with no gene match: 4. Germline assignment: CDR1 LGHNA and CDR2 YNFKEQ. The CDR3 covers 18 residues. The CDR3 DNA reads TGTGCCAGCAGCCAAGATCGAGGACTAGCGGGGGACACCGGGGAGCTGTTTTTT. It yields the protein CASSQDRGLAGDTGELFF.

This chain connects TRBV5-1 to TRBJ2-5; TRBD1 is a possible D gene (5 bases). Germline assignment: CDR1 SGHRS and CDR2 YFSETQ. V was trimmed by 1 base and J by 1 base, leaving 8 bases between them. The CDR3 extends over 14 amino acids. The CDR3 DNA is TGCGCCAGCAGCTTGCCAGGGCCCCAAGAGACCCAGTACTTC. Translated, it gives CASSLPGPQETQYF.

Concerning this clonotype itself: The junction departs from the called germline gene at one end, perhaps through a read error. This chain links TRBV3-1 with TRBJ2-2; D is perhaps TRBD2 (5 bases). This CDR3 has 17 amino acids. Germline V gives CDR1 LGHDT, CDR2 YNNKEL (reference sequence). For the CDR3, the DNA is TGTGCCAGCAGCCCCCTCGGACTGCAACCGAACACCGGGGAGCTGCTTTTT. Its translation is CASSPLGLQPNTGELLF.

V usage is TRBV5-6 and J usage is TRBJ1-1; no clear D gene. The germline gives CDR1 SGHDT, CDR2 YYEEEE. Trimming left V 4 bases short and J 1 base short, with 8 bases between. This CDR3 is built from 13 residues. CDR3 residues: CASSAGWNTEAFF. The CDR3 DNA sequence: TGTGCCAGCAGCGCCGGATGGAACACTGAAGCTTTCTTT.

The chain uses TRBV18 and TRBJ1-4; D perhaps matches TRBD1 (6 bases). V was cut by 4 bases and J by 0 bases, with 12 bases left in between. Germline V gene data show CDR1 as KGHSH and CDR2 as LQKENI. The CDR3 is 16 residues long. In DNA form, the CDR3 reads TGTGCCAGCTCACGGGGGCCGGGTTCAACTAATGAAAAACTGTTTTTT. It yields the protein CASSRGPGSTNEKLFF.

The V gene is TRBV19, the J gene TRBJ1-1; a weak D match, TRBD1 (5 bases). Germline lookup yields CDR1 LNHDA and CDR2 SQIVND (reference sequence). CDR3 length equals 14 residues. V was trimmed by 7 bases and J by 5 bases, leaving 17 bases between them. The CDR3 nucleotides read TGTGCCAGTAATAACCCGAGGGGTGGGACTGAAGCTTTCTTT. This translates into CASNNPRGGTEAFF.

This clonotype was picked up one time. The DNA for the CDR3 is TGTGCCAGCAGTGCTTCGTCTAGAGTAGGGCAAGAGACCCAGTACTTC. Translated: CASSASSRVGQETQYF. The chain has TRBV2 and TRBJ2-5; D uncertain. The CDR3 has 16 amino acids. The germline CDR1 and CDR2 sequences are SNHLY and FYNNEI. Trimming cost V 4 bases and J 2 bases, with 17 bases left between them.

Only one count was recorded for this clonotype. V usage is TRBV29-1 and J usage is TRBJ2-7, with 12 bases matching TRBD2. The germline gives CDR1 SQVTM, CDR2 ANQGSEA. The CDR3 consists of 17 residues. V was clipped by 6 bases and J by 4 bases; unmatched bases: 16. DNA for the CDR3: TGCAGCGTCACCTTGAGATCTAGCGGGAGGGCCTTATACGAGCAGTACTTC. Translation: CSVTLRSSGRALYEQYF.

This clonotype was counted a single time. The CDR3 coding sequence is TGTGCCAGCAGAAACAGGGGGAACACTGAAGCTTTCTTT. It encodes CASRNRGNTEAFF. The rearrangement uses TRBV25-1 and TRBJ1-1, with 7 positions matching TRBD1. Per germline, CDR1 MGHDK and CDR2 SYGVNS. V shed 6 bases and J 1 base; nucleotides not matched to a gene: 2. This CDR3 region has 13 residues.

The chain links TRBV12-3 or TRBV12-4 to TRBJ2-4; 8 bases agree with TRBD2. This CDR3 contains 22 residues. V shed 3 bases, J shed 1 base, and the junction held 23 bases outside the gene matches. The CDR3 DNA reads TGTGCCAGCAGTTTCCTCCCGGGGGGGGGTGATATCAGCAAGGTGGCCAAAAACATTCAGTACTTC. It yields the protein CASSFLPGGGDISKVAKNIQYF.